This entry describes one T cell receptor (beta chain). Every cDNA TCR molecule received its own unique molecular identifier. TCRdb re-analysed the 5' RACE reads in MiXCR, keeping a single row per CDR3 protein. The sample holds 40,000 to 50,000 distinct CDR3 sequences; roughly a tenth are singletons and the top ten take roughly 18%. The data stem from a study of spatial heterogeneity in lung cancer. At the level of the study: There were roughly 72 donors, all of them untreated patients with early-stage non-small cell lung cancer.

Time point denoted: blood at routine non-recurrence follow-up after resection. The material sequenced was PBMCs, taken at follow-up. The sequence derives from a female donor with early-stage non-small cell lung cancer.

The CDR3 is CASSLAGAVDEQFF. The CDR3 bases are TGTGCCAGCAGCTTAGCGGGGGCGGTAGATGAGCAGTTCTTC. The chain uses TRBV7-2 and TRBJ2-1; tentatively, D is TRBD1 (6 bases). There are 14 residues in the CDR3. Trimming cost V 0 bases and J 8 bases, with 11 bases left between them. Looked up from germline, CDR1 is SGHTA and CDR2 is FQGNSA.